These 13 T cell receptor beta chains were sequenced from one sample in a study of CD8+CD57+ T cells in acquired aplastic anemia. The TCR beta profiling, which covered VDJ combination and CDR3 sequence, was carried out using genomic DNA as the template. TCRdb recomputed calls from the reads with MiXCR, one row per CDR3 protein. The data show about 160,000 distinct CDR3 sequences, approximately 40% seen once. Sequencing was carried out using sorted CD4+, CD8+, or CD8+CD57+ T cells (not recorded which) from PBMCs. All receptors come from a human donor in good health.

A remark on this clonotype: A junction boundary mismatches the germline segment, possibly from a read error. The chain employs TRBV19 and TRBJ2-2, with D tentatively TRBD1 (5 bases). Germline V lookup: CDR1 LNHDA, CDR2 SQIVND (reference sequence). The CDR3 sequence is 14 residues long. CDR3 sequence reads: CASILQVNTGELFF. The CDR3 region has the DNA TGTGCCAGTATTTTACAGGTTAACACCGGTGAGCTGTTTTTT.

This clonotype occurred many times. CDR3 sequence (DNA): TGTGCCAGCAGCGCCGGGACAAAAATTAGCAATCAGCCCCAGCATTTT. Amino acid sequence: CASSAGTKISNQPQHF. The rearrangement joins TRBV9 to TRBJ1-5; possibly TRBD1 for D (6 bases). The CDR3 contains 16 residues. The V and J ends lost 3 bases and 0 bases respectively, with 13 bases between them. Germline CDR1 reads SGDLS; CDR2 reads YYNGEE.

In DNA, the CDR3 is TGTGCCAGCAGCTTTTCAGGGAACACTGAAGCTTTCTTT. It codes for CASSFSGNTEAFF. The chain joins TRBV7-3 to TRBJ1-1; the D is unclear. The CDR3 has 13 residues. Trimming took 3 bases from V and 1 from J, leaving 6 bases between them. CDR1 is SGHTA and CDR2 is FQGTGA in the germline V gene.

In the case of this clonotype: At one end, the junction sequence differs from germline, possibly due to a read error. J is TRBJ1-1 and V is TRBV10-1; D is possibly TRBD1 (6 bases). The CDR3 sequence is 12 residues long. The V gene's germline CDR1 is WNHNN and CDR2 SYGVQD (reference sequence). DNA for the CDR3: TGTGCCAGCTCACCAGGGGCCACTGAAGCTTTCTTT. Its translation: CASSPGATEAFF.

The gene calls are TRBV29-1 and TRBJ1-1; D is uncertain. The germline CDR1 and CDR2 sequences are SQVTM and ANQGSEA. V was shortened by 7 bases and J by 5 bases, with 8 bases between the two germline ends. The CDR3 extends over 10 amino acids. The CDR3 here is CSAPGTEAFF. The CDR3 DNA reads TGCAGCGCACCGGGAACTGAAGCTTTCTTT. The full variable domain, rest sourced from reference TRBV29-1 and TRBJ1-1, is SAVISQKPSRDICQRGTSLTIQCQVDSQVTMMFWYRQQPGQSLTLIATANQGSEATYESGFVIDKFPISRPNLTFSTLTVSNMSPEDSSIYLCSAPGTEAFFGQGTRLTVV.

CDR3 region: CASRHRDSPLHF. The CDR3 bases are TGTGCCAGTAGGCACAGGGATTCACCCCTCCACTTT. This sequence joins TRBV19 and TRBJ1-6, with D tentatively TRBD1 (6 bases). The CDR3 has 12 residues. Trimming removed 6 bases at V and 8 bases at J, with 8 bases between. Per germline, CDR1 LNHDA and CDR2 SQIVND (reference sequence).

This clonotype was counted only a few times. The chain links TRBV28 to TRBJ2-7; D is undetermined. Per germline, CDR1 MDHEN and CDR2 SYDVKM. V was clipped by 5 bases and J by 2 bases, with 4 bases between them. This CDR3 spans 11 amino acids. CDR3 in amino acids: CASSTPYEQYF. The CDR3 nucleotides are TGTGCCAGCAGTACTCCCTACGAGCAGTACTTC.

This clonotype came up many times. The chain is built from TRBV2 and TRBJ2-3, with 11 nucleotides matching TRBD2. V gave up 8 bases and J gave up 4 bases; unmatched junction bases: 8. The V gene's germline CDR1 is SNHLY and CDR2 FYNNEI. The CDR3 spans 15 residues. The chain's CDR3 is CASAPLAGVPDTQYF. In DNA form, the CDR3 reads TGTGCCAGCGCACCACTAGCGGGAGTCCCAGATACGCAGTATTTT. Based on the CDR3 plus reference TRBV2 and TRBJ2-3, the full variable domain is EPEVTQTPSHQVTQMGQEVILRCVPISNHLYFYWYRQILGQKVEFLVSFYNNEISEKSEIFDDQFSVERPDGSNFTLKIRSTKLEDSAMYFCASAPLAGVPDTQYFGPGTRLTVL.

In its sample, this clonotype was seen a few times. V usage is TRBV19 and J usage is TRBJ1-6, with D possibly matching TRBD1 (6 bases). Trimming shortened V by 1 base and J by 5 bases, and 9 bases separated the two germline ends. The germline V gene encodes CDR1 LNHDA and CDR2 SQIVND (reference sequence). This CDR3 spans 15 amino acids. The chain's CDR3 is CASSIGGTNNSPLHF. CDR3 nucleotide sequence: TGTGCCAGTAGTATAGGAGGGACAAATAATTCACCCCTCCACTTT.

This clonotype was seen at least ten times. The chain joins TRBV2 to TRBJ1-5; the D is unclear. CDR1 and CDR2 (germline): SNHLY, FYNNEI. The CDR3 consists of 14 residues. Trimming shortened V by 8 bases and J by 0 bases, and 11 bases separated the two germline ends. The CDR3 is CASAQENSNQPQHF. The DNA for the CDR3 is TGTGCCAGCGCCCAGGAGAATAGCAATCAGCCCCAGCATTTT. Using reference TRBV2 and TRBJ1-5 for the parts outside the CDR3, the full variable domain is EPEVTQTPSHQVTQMGQEVILRCVPISNHLYFYWYRQILGQKVEFLVSFYNNEISEKSEIFDDQFSVERPDGSNFTLKIRSTKLEDSAMYFCASAQENSNQPQHFGDGTRLSIL.

V usage is TRBV24-1 and J usage is TRBJ2-1, with D perhaps matching TRBD1 or TRBD2 (5 bases each). CDR3 length: 12 residues. CDR1 is KGHDR, CDR2 SFDVKD, per germline. The germline V and J ends were trimmed by 7 bases and 5 bases, with 8 bases remaining between them. This chain's CDR3 is CATRGTHNEQFF. The CDR3 coding sequence is TGTGCCACCAGAGGGACCCACAATGAGCAGTTCTTC.

The chain links TRBV12-3 or TRBV12-4 to TRBJ2-5; 8 positions agree with TRBD1. V trimming: 3 bases; J trimming: 5 bases; junction bases outside the gene matches: 8. This CDR3 is built from 15 residues. The DNA for the CDR3 is TGTGCCAGCAGTTTCGGGCAGGGGGCTTCGGAGACCCAGTACTTC. This encodes CASSFGQGASETQYF.

This sequence joins TRBV4-2 and TRBJ2-2, with 8 bases fitting TRBD2. The trim removed 4 bases at V and 6 bases at J, leaving 10 bases unmatched. From germline, CDR1 is LGHNA and CDR2 YNFKEQ. CDR3 length: 16 residues. The CDR3 bases are TGTGCCAGCAGCCCTGCGCGTACGGGACTAGCCGGGGAGCTGTTTTTT. This sequence encodes CASSPARTGLAGELFF.